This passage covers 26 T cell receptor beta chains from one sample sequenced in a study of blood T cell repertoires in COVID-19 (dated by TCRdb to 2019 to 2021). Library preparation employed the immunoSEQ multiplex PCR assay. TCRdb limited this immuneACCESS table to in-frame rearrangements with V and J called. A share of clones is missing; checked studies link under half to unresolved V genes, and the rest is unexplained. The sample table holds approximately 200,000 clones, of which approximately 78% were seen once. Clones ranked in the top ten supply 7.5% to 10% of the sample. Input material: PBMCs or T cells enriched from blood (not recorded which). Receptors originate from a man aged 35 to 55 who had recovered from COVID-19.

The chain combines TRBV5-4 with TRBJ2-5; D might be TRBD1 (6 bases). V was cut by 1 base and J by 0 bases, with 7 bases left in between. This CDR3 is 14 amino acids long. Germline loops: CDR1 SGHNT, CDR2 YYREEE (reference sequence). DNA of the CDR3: TGTGCCAGCAGCTTGAGGGGGTACCAAGAGACCCAGTACTTC. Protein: CASSLRGYQETQYF.

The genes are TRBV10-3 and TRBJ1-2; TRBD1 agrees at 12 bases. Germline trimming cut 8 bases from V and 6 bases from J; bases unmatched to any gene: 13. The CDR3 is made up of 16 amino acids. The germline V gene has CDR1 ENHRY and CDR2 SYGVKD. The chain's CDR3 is CAISQNYGTGGDGYTF. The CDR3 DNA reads TGTGCCATCTCACAGAACTATGGGACAGGGGGCGATGGCTACACCTTC.

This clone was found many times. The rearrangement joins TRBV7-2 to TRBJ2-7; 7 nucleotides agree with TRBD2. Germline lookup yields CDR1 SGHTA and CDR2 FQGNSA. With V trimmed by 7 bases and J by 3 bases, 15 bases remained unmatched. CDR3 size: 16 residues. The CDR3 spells CASTPSGVGLSYEQYF. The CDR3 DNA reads TGTGCCAGCACCCCCAGCGGGGTAGGTTTGAGCTACGAGCAGTACTTC.

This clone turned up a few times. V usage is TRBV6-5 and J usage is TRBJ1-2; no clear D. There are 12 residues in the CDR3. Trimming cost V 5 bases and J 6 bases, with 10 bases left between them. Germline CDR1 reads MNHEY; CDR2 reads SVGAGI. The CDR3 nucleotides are TGTGCCAGCAGTCTCGAGTTCAATGGCTACACCTTC. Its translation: CASSLEFNGYTF.

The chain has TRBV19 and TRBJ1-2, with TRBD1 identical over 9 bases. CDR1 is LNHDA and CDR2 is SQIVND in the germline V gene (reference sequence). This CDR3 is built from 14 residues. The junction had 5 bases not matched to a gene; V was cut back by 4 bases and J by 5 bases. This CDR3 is CASSTTDRGYGYTF. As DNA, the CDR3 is TGTGCCAGTAGTACTACGGACAGGGGTTATGGCTACACCTTC.

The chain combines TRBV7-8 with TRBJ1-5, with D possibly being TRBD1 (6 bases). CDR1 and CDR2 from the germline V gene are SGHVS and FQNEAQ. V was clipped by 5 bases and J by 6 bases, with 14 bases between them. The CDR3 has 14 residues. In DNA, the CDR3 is TGTGCCAGCAGCCCAATACAGGGACGTCAGCCCCAGCATTTT. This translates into CASSPIQGRQPQHF.

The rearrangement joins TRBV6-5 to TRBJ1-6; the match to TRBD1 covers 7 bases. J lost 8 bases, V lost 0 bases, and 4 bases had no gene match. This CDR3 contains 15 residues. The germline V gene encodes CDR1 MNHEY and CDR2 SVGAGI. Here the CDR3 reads CASSYSGTVDSPLHF. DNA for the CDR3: TGTGCCAGCAGTTACTCCGGGACAGTAGATTCACCCCTCCACTTT.

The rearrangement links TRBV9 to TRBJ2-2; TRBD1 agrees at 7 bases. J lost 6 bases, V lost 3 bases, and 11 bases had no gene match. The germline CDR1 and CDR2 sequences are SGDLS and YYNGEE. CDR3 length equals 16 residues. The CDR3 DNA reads TGTGCCAGCAGCGCTCGACAGGGAAGGGGAGCCGGGGAGCTGTTTTTT. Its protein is CASSARQGRGAGELFF.

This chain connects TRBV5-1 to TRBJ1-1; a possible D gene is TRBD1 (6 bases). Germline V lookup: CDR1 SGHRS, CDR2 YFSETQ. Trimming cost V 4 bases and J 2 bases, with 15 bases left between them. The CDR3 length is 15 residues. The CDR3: CASSPTGSRNTEAFF. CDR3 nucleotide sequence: TGCGCCAGCAGCCCAACAGGGTCGCGAAACACTGAAGCTTTCTTT.

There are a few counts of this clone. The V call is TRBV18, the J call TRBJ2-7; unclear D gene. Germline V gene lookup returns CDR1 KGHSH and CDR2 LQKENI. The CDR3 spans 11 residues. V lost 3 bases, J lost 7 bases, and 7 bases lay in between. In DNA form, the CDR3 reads TGTGCCAGCTCACCGAAAGAGGAGCAGTACTTC. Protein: CASSPKEEQYF.

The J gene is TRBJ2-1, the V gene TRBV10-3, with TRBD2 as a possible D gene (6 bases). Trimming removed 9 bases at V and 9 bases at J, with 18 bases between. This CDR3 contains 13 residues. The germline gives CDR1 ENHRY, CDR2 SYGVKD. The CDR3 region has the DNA TGTGCCATTGAGACGCCCGGGAGCCGTGAGCAGTTCTTC. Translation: CAIETPGSREQFF.

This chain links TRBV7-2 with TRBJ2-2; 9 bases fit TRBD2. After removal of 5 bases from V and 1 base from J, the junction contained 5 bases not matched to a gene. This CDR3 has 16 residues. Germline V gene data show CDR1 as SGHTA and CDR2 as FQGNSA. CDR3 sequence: CASSPASGVNTGELFF. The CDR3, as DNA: TGTGCCAGCAGCCCAGCTAGCGGGGTGAACACCGGGGAGCTGTTTTTT.

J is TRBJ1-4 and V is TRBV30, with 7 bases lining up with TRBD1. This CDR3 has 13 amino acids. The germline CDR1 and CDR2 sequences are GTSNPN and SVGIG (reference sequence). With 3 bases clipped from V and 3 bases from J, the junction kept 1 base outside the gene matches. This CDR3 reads CAWRGTANEKLFF. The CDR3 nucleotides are TGTGCCTGGAGAGGGACAGCTAATGAAAAACTGTTTTTT.

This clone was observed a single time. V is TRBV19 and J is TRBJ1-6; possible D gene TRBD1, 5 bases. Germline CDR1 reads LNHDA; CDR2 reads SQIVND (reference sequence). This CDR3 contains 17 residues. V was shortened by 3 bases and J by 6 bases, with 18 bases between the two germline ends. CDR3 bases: TGTGCCAGTAGTATCTGGGGCAGTGAGACTGTTAATTCACCCCTCCACTTT. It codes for CASSIWGSETVNSPLHF.

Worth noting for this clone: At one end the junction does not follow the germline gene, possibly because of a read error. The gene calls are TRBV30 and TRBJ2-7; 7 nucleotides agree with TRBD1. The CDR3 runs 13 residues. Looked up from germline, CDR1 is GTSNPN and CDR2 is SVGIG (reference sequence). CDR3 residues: CAWGRGLSFEQYF. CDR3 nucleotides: TGTGCCTGGGGAAGGGGGCTCTCCTTCGAGCAGTACTTC.

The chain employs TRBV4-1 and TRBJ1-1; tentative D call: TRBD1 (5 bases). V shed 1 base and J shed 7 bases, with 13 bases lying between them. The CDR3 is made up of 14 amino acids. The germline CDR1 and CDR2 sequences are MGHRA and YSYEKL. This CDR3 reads CASSQGLGVGEAFF. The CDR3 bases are TGCGCCAGCAGCCAAGGGCTAGGGGTAGGTGAAGCTTTCTTT.

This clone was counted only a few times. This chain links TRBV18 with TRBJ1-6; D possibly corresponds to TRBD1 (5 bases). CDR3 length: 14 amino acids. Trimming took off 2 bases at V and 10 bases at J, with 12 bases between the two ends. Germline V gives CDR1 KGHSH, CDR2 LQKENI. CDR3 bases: TGTGCCAGCTCACCAGGAGGGGTTGGCTCACCCCTCCACTTT. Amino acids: CASSPGGVGSPLHF.

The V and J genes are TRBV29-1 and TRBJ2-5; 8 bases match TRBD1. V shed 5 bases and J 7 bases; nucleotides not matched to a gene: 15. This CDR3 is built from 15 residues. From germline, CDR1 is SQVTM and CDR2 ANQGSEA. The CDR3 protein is CSVPAGGNQDGTQYF. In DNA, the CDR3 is TGCAGCGTTCCGGCAGGGGGCAATCAGGACGGGACCCAGTACTTC.

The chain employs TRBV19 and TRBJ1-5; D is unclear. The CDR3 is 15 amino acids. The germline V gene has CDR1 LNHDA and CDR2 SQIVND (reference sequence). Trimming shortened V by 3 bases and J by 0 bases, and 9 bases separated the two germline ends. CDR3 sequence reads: CASSIWQNSNQPQHF. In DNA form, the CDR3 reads TGTGCCAGTAGTATTTGGCAGAATAGCAATCAGCCCCAGCATTTT.

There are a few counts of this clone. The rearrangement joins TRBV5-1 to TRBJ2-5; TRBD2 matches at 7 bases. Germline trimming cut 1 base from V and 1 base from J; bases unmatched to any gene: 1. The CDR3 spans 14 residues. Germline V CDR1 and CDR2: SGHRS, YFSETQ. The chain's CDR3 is CASSLSSGQETQYF. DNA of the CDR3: TGCGCCAGCAGCTTGTCTAGCGGCCAAGAGACCCAGTACTTC. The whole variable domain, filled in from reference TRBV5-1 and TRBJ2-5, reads KAGVTQTPRYLIKTRGQQVTLSCSPISGHRSVSWYQQTPGQGLQFLFEYFSETQRNKGNFPGRFSGRQFSNSRSEMNVSTLELGDSALYLCASSLSSGQETQYFGPGTRLLVL.

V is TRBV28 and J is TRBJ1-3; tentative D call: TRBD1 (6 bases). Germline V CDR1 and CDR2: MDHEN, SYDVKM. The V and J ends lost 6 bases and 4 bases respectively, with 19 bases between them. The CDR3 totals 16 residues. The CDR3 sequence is CASRAQGLAVGNTIYF. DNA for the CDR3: TGTGCCAGCAGAGCCCAGGGGCTCGCTGTAGGAAACACCATATATTTT.

The CDR3 loop reads CASSSLPRQGREKLFF. CDR3 sequence (DNA): TGCGCCAGCAGCTCCCTTCCGAGACAGGGCCGAGAAAAACTGTTTTTT. J is TRBJ1-4 and V is TRBV4-1; 7 nucleotides align to TRBD1. The CDR3 is 16 residues long. The V and J ends lost 5 bases and 8 bases, in that order; junction bases with no gene match: 14. Germline CDR1 reads MGHRA; CDR2 reads YSYEKL.

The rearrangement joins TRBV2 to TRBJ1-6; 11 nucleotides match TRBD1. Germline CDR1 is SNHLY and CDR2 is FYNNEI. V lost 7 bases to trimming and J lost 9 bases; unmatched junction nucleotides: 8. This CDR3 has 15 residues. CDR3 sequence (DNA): TGTGCCAGCACGGGAGGACAGGGGGCAGCTTCACCCCTCCACTTT. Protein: CASTGGQGAASPLHF.

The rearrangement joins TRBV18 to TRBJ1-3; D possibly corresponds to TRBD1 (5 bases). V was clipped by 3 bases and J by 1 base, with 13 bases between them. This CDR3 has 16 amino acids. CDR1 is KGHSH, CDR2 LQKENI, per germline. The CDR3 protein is CASSPPRQSSGNTIYF. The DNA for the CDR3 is TGTGCCAGCTCACCTCCCCGACAGTCTTCTGGAAACACCATATATTTT.

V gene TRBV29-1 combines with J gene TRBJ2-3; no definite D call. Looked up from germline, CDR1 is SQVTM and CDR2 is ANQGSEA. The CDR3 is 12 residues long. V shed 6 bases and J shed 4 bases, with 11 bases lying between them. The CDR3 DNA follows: TGCAGCGTCGCGACTGCACCAGATACGCAGTATTTT. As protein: CSVATAPDTQYF.

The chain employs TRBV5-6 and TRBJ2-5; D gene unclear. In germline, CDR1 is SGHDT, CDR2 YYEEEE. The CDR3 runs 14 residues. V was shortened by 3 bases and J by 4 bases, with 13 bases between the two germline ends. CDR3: CASSSKRPGETQYF. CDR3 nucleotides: TGTGCCAGCAGCTCAAAAAGGCCAGGAGAGACCCAGTACTTC.